The rows below give T cell receptor beta chains drawn from one sample of a study of cytomegalovirus exposure and HLA in healthy donors. The repertoire was sequenced with immunoSEQ multiplex PCR; TCRdb's copy has only in-frame clones and lacks some. The sample includes under 150,000 clones, 60% to 85% of them seen just once. The sample was PBMCs. The receptors were gathered from a man between 18 and 29 years old in good health and CMV-seronegative. Both conserved end residues are part of each CDR3. The order of the fields is J gene, V gene, D gene, clone size, CDR3 protein, CDR3 DNA. The D gene is left open where the match is weak. The size field is filled for only some rows; it gives once, few, many or a size class.

TRBJ2-7 | TRBV7-2 | TRBD1 | NA | CASSLGGQGWGEQYF | TGTGCCAGCAGCTTAGGCGGACAGGGTTGGGGGGAGCAGTACTTC
TRBJ2-7 | TRBV5-1 | TRBD2 | NA | CASSFAGAGEQYF | TGCGCCAGCAGCTTCGCAGGAGCGGGGGAGCAGTACTTC
TRBJ2-7 | TRBV7-9 | TRBD1 | NA | CASSLSKVTGGTTSYEQYF | TGTGCCAGCAGCTTATCAAAGGTCACAGGGGGCACGACCTCCTACGAGCAGTACTTC
TRBJ1-3 | TRBV11-3 | NA | NA | CASSFSGGNTIYF | TGTGCCAGCAGCTTTAGCGGAGGAAACACCATATATTTT
TRBJ2-7 | TRBV7-2 | TRBD2 | NA | CASADRGVVSYEQYF | TGTGCCAGCGCCGATCGGGGGGTCGTCTCCTACGAGCAGTACTTC
TRBJ2-1 | TRBV19 | TRBD2 | NA | CASSPGGAGGPSYNEQFF | TGTGCCAGTAGTCCCGGGGGGGCGGGAGGACCTTCCTACAATGAGCAGTTCTTC
TRBJ2-7 | TRBV5-4 | NA | once | CASSLGQGFSYEQYF | TGTGCCAGCAGCTTGGGTCAGGGTTTTTCTTACGAGCAGTACTTC
TRBJ1-1 | TRBV28 | NA | NA | CASSLGRNTEAFF | TGTGCCAGCAGTTTGGGGAGGAACACTGAAGCTTTCTTT
TRBJ2-1 | TRBV5-1 | TRBD2 | once | CASSLAAGGAYNEQFF | TGCGCCAGCAGCTTGGCTGCGGGAGGGGCCTACAATGAGCAGTTCTTC
TRBJ1-2 | TRBV21-1 | NA | NA | CASSKGGTGNYGYTF | TGTGCCAGCAGCAAAGGAGGGACAGGGAACTATGGCTACACCTTC
TRBJ2-2 | TRBV2 | TRBD2 | NA | CASSVTSPRGTGELFF | TGTGCCAGCAGCGTGACTAGCCCTCGTGGCACCGGGGAGCTGTTTTTT
TRBJ1-4 | TRBV18 | NA | NA | CASSPASGATNEKLFF | TGTGCCAGCTCACCAGCGTCGGGTGCAACTAATGAAAAACTGTTTTTT
TRBJ2-1 | TRBV7-9 | NA | NA | CASSLTLDFYEQFF | TGTGCCAGCAGCTTAACTTTAGATTTTTATGAGCAGTTCTTC
TRBJ1-1 | TRBV6-5 | TRBD1 | NA | CASSFTGGVDTEAFF | TGTGCCAGCAGTTTCACAGGGGGCGTGGACACTGAAGCTTTCTTT
TRBJ2-7 | TRBV7-3 | TRBD2 | once | CASSSSGSFNEQYF | TGTGCCAGCAGTTCTAGCGGGAGTTTCAACGAGCAGTACTTC
TRBJ1-3 | TRBV4-1 | NA | NA | CASSQEPQALSGNTIYF | TGCGCCAGCAGCCAAGAACCCCAGGCACTCTCTGGAAACACCATATATTTT
TRBJ2-5 | TRBV5-4 | NA | NA | CASSLEKYQETQYF | TGTGCCAGCAGCCTAGAAAAGTACCAAGAGACCCAGTACTTC
TRBJ2-7 | TRBV6-1 | NA | NA | CASSEGGGGSYEQYF | TGTGCCAGCAGTGAAGGTGGAGGGGGCTCCTACGAGCAGTACTTC
TRBJ1-2 | TRBV30 | NA | NA | CAWSGGSNYGYTF | TGTGCCTGGAGTGGCGGAAGTAACTATGGCTACACCTTC
TRBJ2-3 | TRBV5-1 | TRBD1 | once | CASSTDRFTDTQYF | TGCGCCAGCAGTACGGACAGGTTCACAGATACGCAGTATTTT
TRBJ1-1 | TRBV6-6 | TRBD1 | once | CASSTDRGANTEAFF | TGTGCCAGCAGCACCGACAGGGGGGCGAACACTGAAGCTTTCTTT
TRBJ1-2 | TRBV10-3 | TRBD1 | NA | CATNPKDRAGYTF | TGTGCCACCAACCCCAAGGACAGGGCTGGCTACACCTTC
TRBJ1-1 | TRBV19 | NA | NA | CASQTGSTEAFF | TGTGCCAGCCAGACAGGATCCACTGAAGCTTTCTTT
TRBJ1-5 | TRBV6-5 | TRBD1 | NA | CASSASDRGNQPQHF | TGTGCCAGCAGTGCCTCGGACAGGGGCAATCAGCCCCAGCATTTT
TRBJ2-7 | TRBV9 | NA | NA | CASSVDRGNSYEQYF | TGTGCCAGCAGCGTAGATCGGGGGAACTCCTACGAGCAGTACTTC
TRBJ2-3 | TRBV28 | TRBD2 | NA | CASSFEAGSSTDTQYF | TGTGCCAGCAGTTTCGAAGCGGGATCTAGCACAGATACGCAGTATTTT
TRBJ1-1 | TRBV6-6 | NA | NA | CASSYSPAEAFF | TGTGCCAGCAGTTACTCGCCAGCTGAAGCTTTCTTT
TRBJ2-7 | TRBV6-5 | NA | NA | CASSYSEAGRSYEQYF | TGTGCCAGCAGTTACTCGGAAGCAGGGCGCTCCTACGAGCAGTACTTC
TRBJ1-5 | TRBV19 | TRBD1 | NA | CASSMGSRGLQPQHF | TGTGCCAGTAGTATGGGGTCCAGGGGGCTTCAGCCCCAGCATTTT
TRBJ1-2 | TRBV7-3 | NA | NA | CASSSEYAQGYTF | TGTGCCAGCAGCTCCGAATACGCACAGGGCTACACCTTC
TRBJ1-2 | TRBV14 | NA | NA | CASSPRISGYGYTF | TGTGCCAGCAGCCCACGTATCTCAGGGTATGGCTACACCTTC
TRBJ1-4 | TRBV19 | NA | NA | CASAAETFATNEKLFF | TGTGCCAGTGCGGCAGAAACTTTTGCAACTAATGAAAAACTGTTTTTT
TRBJ1-1 | TRBV9 | NA | NA | CASSVDSNTEAFF | TGTGCCAGCAGCGTCGACAGTAACACTGAAGCTTTCTTT
TRBJ1-5 | TRBV6-1 | TRBD1 | NA | CASRVGTGNQPQHF | TGTGCCAGCAGGGTCGGGACAGGGAATCAGCCCCAGCATTTT
TRBJ2-5 | TRBV5-1 | NA | few | CASSTSQETQYF | TGCGCCAGCAGCACTAGTCAAGAGACCCAGTACTTC
TRBJ2-3 | TRBV7-9 | TRBD1 | NA | CASSPRQGEVTDTQYF | TGTGCCAGCAGCCCGCGACAGGGTGAGGTAACAGATACGCAGTATTTT
TRBJ1-1 | TRBV25-1 | NA | NA | CALPVLFGDTEAFF | TGTGCCTTGCCGGTTCTTTTTGGAGACACTGAAGCTTTCTTT
TRBJ2-6 | TRBV18 | TRBD1 | NA | CASSEQGPGANVLTF | TGTGCCAGCTCGGAACAGGGGCCTGGGGCCAACGTCCTGACTTTC
TRBJ1-4 | TRBV4-2 | TRBD1 | few | CASSQGGTGDEKLFF | TGTGCCAGCAGCCAGGGTGGGACAGGGGATGAAAAACTGTTTTTT
TRBJ1-1 | TRBV11-3 | NA | NA | CASSPRTGVRTEAFF | TGTGCCAGCAGCCCACGGACGGGGGTGAGGACTGAAGCTTTCTTT
TRBJ1-1 | TRBV2 | NA | few | CASTRGTEAFF | TGTGCCAGCACGAGGGGGACTGAAGCTTTCTTT
TRBJ1-2 | TRBV5-4 | NA | NA | CASSPQGILNYGYTF | TGTGCCAGCAGCCCTCAGGGGATTTTGAACTATGGCTACACCTTC
TRBJ2-3 | TRBV11-2 | TRBD2 | NA | CASSPGLAGDSGTDTQYF | TGTGCCAGCAGCCCGGGACTAGCGGGGGACTCTGGGACAGATACGCAGTATTTT
TRBJ2-2 | TRBV6-5 | NA | NA | CASYSPNTGELFF | TGTGCCAGCTATTCCCCGAACACCGGGGAGCTGTTTTTT
TRBJ2-1 | TRBV6-5 | TRBD2 | NA | CASSYVPSGYNEQFF | TGTGCCAGCAGTTACGTACCTAGCGGATACAATGAGCAGTTCTTC
TRBJ2-3 | TRBV6-1 | NA | many | CASSEPRLPDTQYF | TGTGCCAGCAGTGAACCTAGGCTCCCAGATACGCAGTATTTT
TRBJ2-1 | TRBV9 | TRBD2 | NA | CASSLASGSYNEQFF | TGTGCCAGCAGCCTTGCTAGCGGGAGCTACAATGAGCAGTTCTTC
TRBJ2-3 | TRBV10-1 | TRBD1 | NA | CASSLRDSLADTQYF | TGCGCCAGCAGCCTCCGGGACAGCCTCGCAGATACGCAGTATTTT
TRBJ1-2 | TRBV6-5 | NA | NA | CASTRTGGLNYGYTF | TGTGCCAGCACCAGGACGGGGGGCCTTAACTATGGCTACACCTTC
TRBJ2-3 | TRBV6-1 | NA | NA | CASRAVVSTDTQYF | TGTGCCAGCAGGGCTGTCGTAAGCACAGATACGCAGTATTTT
TRBJ1-1 | TRBV18 | NA | NA | CASSDARQSQDTEAFF | TGTGCCAGCTCAGACGCCCGACAGTCTCAGGACACTGAAGCTTTCTTT
TRBJ2-5 | TRBV7-7 | TRBD2 | NA | CASSLLAGGPRETQYF | TGTGCCAGCAGCTTACTAGCGGGGGGGCCCCGGGAGACCCAGTACTTC
TRBJ2-4 | TRBV7-2 | TRBD2 | NA | CASSFGGTGLAKNIQYF | TGTGCCAGCAGCTTTGGGGGAACGGGACTAGCAAAAAACATTCAGTACTTC
TRBJ2-5 | TRBV11-2 | NA | NA | CASSLEAFQETQYF | TGTGCCAGCAGCTTAGAGGCATTCCAAGAGACCCAGTACTTC
TRBJ2-2 | TRBV4-1 | TRBD1 | NA | CASSQAWTGRSGELFF | TGCGCCAGCAGCCAAGCTTGGACAGGGCGATCCGGGGAGCTGTTTTTT
TRBJ2-6 | TRBV6-5 | NA | many | CASSQTVSGANVLTF | TGTGCCAGCAGTCAGACAGTTTCTGGGGCCAACGTCCTGACTTTC